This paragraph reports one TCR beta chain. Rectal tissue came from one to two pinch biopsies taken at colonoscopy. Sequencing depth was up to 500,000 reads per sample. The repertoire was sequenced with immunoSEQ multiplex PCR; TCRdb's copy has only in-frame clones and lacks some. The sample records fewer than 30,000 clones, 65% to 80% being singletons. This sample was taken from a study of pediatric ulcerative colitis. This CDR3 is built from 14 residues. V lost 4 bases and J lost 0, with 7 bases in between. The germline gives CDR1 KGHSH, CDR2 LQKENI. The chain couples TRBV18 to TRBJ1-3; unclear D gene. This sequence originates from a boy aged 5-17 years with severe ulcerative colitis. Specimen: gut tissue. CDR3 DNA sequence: TGTGCCAGCTCACTCGAAAGCTCTGGAAACACCATATATTTT. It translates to CASSLESSGNTIYF.